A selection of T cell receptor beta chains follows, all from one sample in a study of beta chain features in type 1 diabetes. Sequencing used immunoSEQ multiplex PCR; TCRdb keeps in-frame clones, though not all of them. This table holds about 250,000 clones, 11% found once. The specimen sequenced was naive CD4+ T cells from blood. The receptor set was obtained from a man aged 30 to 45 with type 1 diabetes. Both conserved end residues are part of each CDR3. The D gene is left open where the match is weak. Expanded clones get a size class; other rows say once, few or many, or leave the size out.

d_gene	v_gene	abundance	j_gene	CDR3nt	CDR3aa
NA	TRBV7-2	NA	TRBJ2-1	TGTGCCAGCAGCTTAGACTTCTCCGATGAGCAGTTCTTC	CASSLDFSDEQFF
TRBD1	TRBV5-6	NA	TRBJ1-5	TGTGCCAGCAGCTTCACGGACAGGGCTAACCAGCCCCAGCATTTT	CASSFTDRANQPQHF
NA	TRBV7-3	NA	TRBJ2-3	TGTGCCAGCAGCCCCGGCGGAGATACGCAGTATTTT	CASSPGGDTQYF
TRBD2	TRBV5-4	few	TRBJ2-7	TGTGCCAGCAGCTTGGAAGCGGGACTCCACTACGAGCAGTACTTC	CASSLEAGLHYEQYF
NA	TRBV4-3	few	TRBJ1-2	TGCGCCAGCAGCCAAGATATCACATTGAACTATGGCTACACCTTC	CASSQDITLNYGYTF
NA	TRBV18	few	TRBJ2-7	TGTGCCAGCTCACCTTCCGAGACAGGAATGAGCGAGCAGTACTTC	CASSPSETGMSEQYF
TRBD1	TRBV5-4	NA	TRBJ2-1	TGTGCCAGCAGCGCCGACAGGGCCTACAATGAGCAGTTCTTC	CASSADRAYNEQFF
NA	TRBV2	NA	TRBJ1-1	TGTGCCAGCAGTGTTGAAGGGCGGGACACTGAAGCTTTCTTT	CASSVEGRDTEAFF
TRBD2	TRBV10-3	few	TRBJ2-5	TGTGCCATCAGTGTGGAAGGGGAGGGAGAGACCCAGTACTTC	CAISVEGEGETQYF
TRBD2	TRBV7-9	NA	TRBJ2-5	TGTGCCAGCAGCCCTGGTTCGACTAGCGGGGGCGAGACCCAGTACTTC	CASSPGSTSGGETQYF
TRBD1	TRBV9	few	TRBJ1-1	TGTGCCAGCAGCGTTGGGACAGCGAACACTGAAGCTTTCTTT	CASSVGTANTEAFF
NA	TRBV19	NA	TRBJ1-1	TGTGCCAGTAGATCGGGAAGCCCTGAAGCTTTCTTT	CASRSGSPEAFF
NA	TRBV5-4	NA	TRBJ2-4	TGTGCCAGCAGCTATCAACAGGGTTCTGGGAACATTCAGTACTTC	CASSYQQGSGNIQYF
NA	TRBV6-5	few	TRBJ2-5	TGTGCCAGCAGTTACGCGGGGACCTCGGAGACCCAGTACTTC	CASSYAGTSETQYF
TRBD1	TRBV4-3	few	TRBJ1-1	TGCGCCAGCAGCCAGCCCAGTGGGGACAGGAACACTGAAGCTTTCTTT	CASSQPSGDRNTEAFF
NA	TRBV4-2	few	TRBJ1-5	TGTGCCAGCAGGTCCAGTCCTAGTAGCAATCAGCCCCAGCATTTT	CASRSSPSSNQPQHF
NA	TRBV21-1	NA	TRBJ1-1	TGTGCCAGCAGCCTTTGGAGGGCCACTGAAGCTTTCTTT	CASSLWRATEAFF
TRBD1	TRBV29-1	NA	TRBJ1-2	TGCAGCGTTGACTGGGACAGGGCTGGGGGCTACACCTTC	CSVDWDRAGGYTF
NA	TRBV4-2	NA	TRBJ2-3	TGTGCCAGCAGCCGAGCCACGGTTAGCACAGATACGCAGTATTTT	CASSRATVSTDTQYF
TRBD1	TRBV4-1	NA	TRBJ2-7	TGCGCCAGCAGCCACGGACAGGGGGCGGGCGAGCAGTACTTC	CASSHGQGAGEQYF
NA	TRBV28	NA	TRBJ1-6	TGTGCCAGCAGGCCCGGGATAAGCGTTTCACCCCTCCACTTT	CASRPGISVSPLHF